This T cell receptor beta chain was recorded in a study of T cell clonotyping in hematopoietic cell transplantation. Overall study results and limits: Higher Inverse Simpson Index values in graft donor and pretransplant recipient predicted broader posttransplant TCR diversity. No sorting was done, leaving CD4 and CD8 contributions mixed. After transplant, recipient diversity fell while pathologically expanded clonotypes grew through day 180.

With respect to this clone: Its matching antigen is unknown.

Clones were read by immunoSEQ multiplex PCR, and TCRdb kept only the in-frame ones, dropping some. The profile shows about 38,000 clones, 95% of them singletons. Time point given: recipient sample about 28 days before transplant, after cytoreduction. Trimming shortened V by 5 bases and J by 5 bases, and 13 bases separated the two germline ends. Germline V gene sequence: CDR1 MNHEY, CDR2 SVGAGI. This CDR3 has 14 residues. This clonotype originated in a man in his forties or fifties with chronic myeloid leukemia. Some clones in this sample may be carry-over from other donors' samples. The sequenced sample was peripheral blood mononuclear cells, obtained before stem cell transplant. The chain recombines TRBV6-5 with TRBJ1-5; D is possibly TRBD1 (5 bases). The CDR3 DNA reads as TGTGCCAGCAGTCCCCGGGACGGTTATCAGCCCCAGCATTTT. Translating gives CASSPRDGYQPQHF.